A selection of T cell receptor beta chains follows, all from one sample in a study of blood T cell repertoires in COVID-19. Generated by immunoSEQ multiplex PCR, the TCRdb table keeps only in-frame clones and is missing some. The sample consists of 200,000 to 250,000 clones, 82% of them appearing once. The sequenced sample consisted of peripheral blood. Receptors were obtained from a woman aged 70-85 years with COVID-19, enrolled during active disease. The CDR3 runs from the conserved cysteine through the conserved F or W. A D gene is named only where the DNA matches it firmly.

CDR3 | J | V | D
CASSPSGRKYNEQFF | TRBJ2-1 | TRBV5-1 | TRBD2
CASSKGIVRQGNYGYTF | TRBJ1-2 | TRBV6-1 | TRBD1
CASSLGQGPGSPLHF | TRBJ1-6 | TRBV5-1 | TRBD1
CASSPNARETQYF | TRBJ2-5 | TRBV7-2 | NA
CASMGGVRSQHF | TRBJ1-5 | TRBV28 | NA
CASTERGNSPLHF | TRBJ1-6 | TRBV6-5 | NA
CASSSEHTEAFF | TRBJ1-1 | TRBV3-1/TRBV3-2 | NA
CASSLARGSVRGPSEAFF | TRBJ1-1 | TRBV7-8 | NA
CASSPGGREGTYEQYF | TRBJ2-7 | TRBV18 | TRBD2
CASSLRGPYQETQYF | TRBJ2-5 | TRBV27 | NA
CASSSARDSSTQYF | TRBJ2-3 | TRBV11-1 | NA
CASSRLLNLNTEAFF | TRBJ1-1 | TRBV3-1/TRBV3-2 | NA
CASSQDTDYNEKLFF | TRBJ1-4 | TRBV4-3 | NA
CASSYNSGTGEAEAFF | TRBJ1-1 | TRBV6-2/TRBV6-3 | TRBD1
CASSQGLIGSGQETQYF | TRBJ2-5 | TRBV4-2 | NA
CATSRDGQLAKNIQYF | TRBJ2-4 | TRBV15 | NA
CASSEYLDQPQHF | TRBJ1-5 | TRBV2 | NA
CASSQDRIGANVLTF | TRBJ2-6 | TRBV6-4 | NA
CASSFQGRGDGYTF | TRBJ1-2 | TRBV5-4 | NA
CASTGGASTDTQYF | TRBJ2-3 | TRBV5-5 | NA
CASSDSERPSGANVLTF | TRBJ2-6 | TRBV5-1 | NA
CASSPGGQNGYTF | TRBJ1-2 | TRBV5-6 | TRBD1
CASSQDYQGSAYGYTF | TRBJ1-2 | TRBV3-1/TRBV3-2 | NA
CAWSGSYLKKLFF | TRBJ1-4 | TRBV30 | NA
CASSPTGGDQPQHF | TRBJ1-5 | TRBV18 | NA
CASSIPGFYGYTF | TRBJ1-2 | TRBV19 | NA
CSVGGLSELAGGREQYF | TRBJ2-7 | TRBV29-1 | TRBD2
CASSYSGAASGNTIYF | TRBJ1-3 | TRBV6-5 | NA
CASNPGTGIREAFF | TRBJ1-1 | TRBV19 | TRBD1
CASRAAGGAFIATGANVLTF | TRBJ2-6 | TRBV27 | TRBD1
CASSYSRGDTEAFF | TRBJ1-1 | TRBV6-2/TRBV6-3 | TRBD1
CASSVIGGDTEAFF | TRBJ1-1 | TRBV9 | NA
CASSQMGQGNTEAFF | TRBJ1-1 | TRBV3-1/TRBV3-2 | TRBD1
CASSFPSNQPQHF | TRBJ1-5 | TRBV28 | NA
CASRKGLAGGGSTGELFF | TRBJ2-2 | TRBV27 | TRBD2
CASSLVGRTGELFF | TRBJ2-2 | TRBV5-6 | NA
CASSSTGIWGF | TRBJ1-5 | TRBV7-8 | NA
CASSLELSVSGNTIYF | TRBJ1-3 | TRBV7-2 | NA
CASRSEGGYTEAFF | TRBJ1-1 | TRBV19 | NA
CASNRRPLTSGMNGELFF | TRBJ2-2 | TRBV19 | TRBD2
CASSPRDRRNTEAFF | TRBJ1-1 | TRBV7-8 | TRBD1
CASSLSLTQMNTEAFF | TRBJ1-1 | TRBV5-1 | NA
CASKGLAGPLGGYEQYF | TRBJ2-7 | TRBV28 | TRBD2
CAWSQTREEQFF | TRBJ2-1 | TRBV30 | NA
CASSESGRSGPYF | TRBJ2-7 | TRBV10-1 | NA
CAWSVPARGYEQYF | TRBJ2-7 | TRBV30 | TRBD1
CASSYKTGTGGKEQYF | TRBJ2-7 | TRBV3-1/TRBV3-2 | TRBD1
CASSPGQGKNEQFF | TRBJ2-1 | TRBV6-6 | TRBD1
CASSSPGLADYNEQFF | TRBJ2-1 | TRBV19 | TRBD2
CASSSEGVTEAFF | TRBJ1-1 | TRBV11-1 | NA
CASGSQGKGSTEAFF | TRBJ1-1 | TRBV12-5 | TRBD1
CASSLGTRYGYTF | TRBJ1-2 | TRBV12-3/TRBV12-4 | NA
CASSPGLVLNTEAFF | TRBJ1-1 | TRBV18 | NA
CASSLLGVNEQFF | TRBJ2-1 | TRBV28 | NA